The 9 T cell receptor beta chains below were found in one sample sequenced in a study of regulatory T cells in long-lasting Graves disease. Specified time point: newly diagnosed GD, antithyroid drugs for less than 3 months. The TCR library was made from RNA that had been extracted from PBMCs in TRIzol. Arm-PCR of CDR3 regions and iRepertoire HTBI primers were the basis on which TCR beta libraries were built. TCRdb redid the calling of the multiplex PCR reads with MiXCR, one entry per CDR3 protein. The table records about 530,000 distinct CDR3 sequences, around 15% of them present only once. These same records also appear under a second study, on T cells in Graves' hyperthyroidism and ophthalmopathy.

Sample: peripheral blood mononuclear cells (PBMCs), taken at new diagnosis, from a patient treated with antithyroid drugs. The receptors were gathered from a woman aged 35-65 years with Graves disease.

A remark on this clonotype: A read error is possible here, since a much larger clone lies one base away. This chain links TRBV27 with TRBJ2-3; D is uncertain. Germline V gene data show CDR1 as MNHEY and CDR2 as SMNVEV (reference sequence). The V end lost 2 bases, the J end lost 1 base, and 10 bases lay between the germline ends. The CDR3 consists of 15 residues. This CDR3 reads CASSLPPPGTDTQYF. CDR3 DNA: TGTGCCAGCAGTTTACCCCCCCCGGGCACAGATACGCAGTATTTT.

The chain carries TRBV24-1 and TRBJ1-2; 9 positions match TRBD1. The germline gives CDR1 KGHDR, CDR2 SFDVKD. This CDR3 spans 17 amino acids. J lost 2 bases, V lost 7 bases, and 13 bases had no gene match. CDR3 sequence: CATRLPGTGFANYGYTF. The CDR3 DNA sequence: TGTGCCACCAGATTACCCGGGACAGGGTTCGCAAACTATGGCTACACCTTC.

This clonotype was detected a few times. The rearrangement links TRBV29-1 to TRBJ2-3, with D unresolved. The germline gives CDR1 SQVTM, CDR2 ANQGSEA. The CDR3 has 12 amino acids. V dropped 7 bases and J dropped 8 bases, with 16 bases sitting between them. CDR3 DNA: TGCAGCGCCCCGAGTGATGCTACTACGCAGTATTTT. Translated: CSAPSDATTQYF.

V is TRBV20-1 and J is TRBJ2-7; D might be TRBD2 (6 bases). Trimming pared 3 bases from V and 3 bases from J, leaving 9 bases between. Germline V gene data show CDR1 as DFQATT and CDR2 as SNEGSKA (reference sequence). The CDR3 loop spans 12 amino acids. CDR3 amino acids: CSARRGNYEQYF. The CDR3 coding sequence is TGCAGTGCTAGGCGGGGTAACTACGAGCAGTACTTC.

This clonotype was observed a few times. The chain has TRBV3-1 and TRBJ2-4, with 9 positions matching TRBD1. The length of the CDR3 is 15 residues. J gave up 6 bases and V 4 bases, and 7 bases lay outside the gene matches. CDR1 is LGHDT, CDR2 YNNKEL, per germline (reference sequence). CDR3 loop: CASSPMTGGGNIQYF. For the CDR3, the DNA is TGTGCCAGCAGCCCAATGACAGGGGGAGGAAACATTCAGTACTTC.

The chain joins TRBV20-1 to TRBJ1-6; the match to TRBD1 covers 12 bases. This CDR3 region has 18 residues. The germline V gene has CDR1 DFQATT and CDR2 SNEGSKA (reference sequence). With V trimmed by 2 bases and J by 1 base, 6 bases remained unmatched. For the CDR3, the DNA is TGCAGTGCTAGACGTTTGGGACAGGGGGCTTCCTATAATTCACCCCTCCACTTT. It translates to CSARRLGQGASYNSPLHF.

The chain joins TRBV5-1 to TRBJ1-1; no clear D gene. The CDR3 consists of 15 residues. Germline V lookup: CDR1 SGHRS, CDR2 YFSETQ. V was trimmed by 1 base and J by 0 bases, leaving 10 bases between them. The CDR3 DNA reads as TGCGCCAGCAGCTTGCAGGCGGATGTGAACACTGAAGCTTTCTTT. This translates into CASSLQADVNTEAFF.

This clonotype has more than one count but fewer than ten. The rearrangement joins TRBV5-1 to TRBJ1-2; D unresolved. V was cut by 0 bases and J by 1 base, with 7 bases left in between. The germline V gene encodes CDR1 SGHRS and CDR2 YFSETQ. The CDR3 loop spans 14 amino acids. The chain's CDR3 is CASSLDPFNYGYTF. The CDR3 bases are TGCGCCAGCAGCTTGGATCCATTTAACTATGGCTACACCTTC.

In this sample, this clonotype turned up many times. This sequence joins TRBV28 and TRBJ2-7; D remains unclear. The CDR3 totals 12 residues. Trimming pared 6 bases from V and 2 bases from J, leaving 8 bases between. The germline gives CDR1 MDHEN, CDR2 SYDVKM. DNA of the CDR3: TGTGCCAGCAGCCCCCGCACCTACGAGCAGTACTTC. It translates to CASSPRTYEQYF.